These T cell receptor beta chains were read from a single sample in a study of blood T cell repertoires in COVID-19. TCRdb's copy holds only in-frame clones and misses some; the assay was immunoSEQ multiplex PCR. The sample contains roughly 190,000 clones, roughly 79% of which appear only once. Sequenced: peripheral blood. These receptors originate from a woman aged 40 to 55 with COVID-19, enrolled during active disease. CDR3s include the opening cysteine and the closing phenylalanine or tryptophan. The D gene is left open where the match is weak. The size entry is marked missing in some rows and otherwise reads once, few, many or a size class.

TRBV10-1	TRBD1	NA	TRBJ2-3	15	CATQEDRGTTDTQYF	TGCGCCACCCAGGAGGACAGGGGTACCACAGATACGCAGTATTTT
TRBV28	NA	NA	TRBJ2-7	12	CASAIGGYEQYF	TGTGCCAGCGCCATAGGGGGTTACGAGCAGTACTTC
TRBV18	TRBD1	NA	TRBJ2-5	15	CASSPRTGRQETQYF	TGTGCCAGCTCACCACGGACAGGGCGACAAGAGACCCAGTACTTC
TRBV29-1	TRBD1	once	TRBJ1-2	13	CSVSDRVAYGYTF	TGCAGCGTTTCGGACAGGGTAGCCTATGGCTACACCTTC
TRBV27	TRBD2	NA	TRBJ2-1	16	CASSLGTSGISYEQFF	TGTGCCAGCAGTCTCGGGACTAGCGGGATCTCGTATGAGCAGTTCTTC
TRBV11-3	TRBD2	NA	TRBJ2-3	15	CASSSTSGITDTQYF	TGTGCCAGCAGCTCGACTAGCGGAATCACAGATACGCAGTATTTT
TRBV9	TRBD2	NA	TRBJ2-1	18	CASTPGGGAGGAFGEQFF	TGTGCCAGCACCCCCGGAGGTGGAGCGGGAGGGGCTTTCGGTGAGCAGTTCTTC
TRBV29-1	NA	NA	TRBJ2-7	14	CSVSSTVTSYEQYF	TGCAGCGTTTCTTCGACAGTTACCTCCTACGAGCAGTACTTC
TRBV3-1/TRBV3-2	NA	NA	TRBJ1-5	14	CASSQTGGVQPQHF	TGTGCCAGCAGCCAGACGGGGGGCGTTCAGCCCCAGCATTTT
TRBV7-6	NA	NA	TRBJ2-2	11	CASEGAGELFF	TGTGCCAGTGAAGGGGCCGGGGAGCTGTTTTTT
TRBV7-9	NA	NA	TRBJ1-6	14	CASSLTQSDSPLHF	TGTGCCAGCAGCTTAACCCAAAGCGATTCACCCCTCCACTTT
TRBV18	TRBD2	NA	TRBJ2-2	19	CASSPPGTSGRTNTGELFF	TGTGCCAGCTCACCACCGGGGACTAGCGGGAGGACCAACACCGGGGAGCTGTTTTTT
TRBV7-2	NA	NA	TRBJ2-1	14	CAINQKQDYNEQFF	TGTGCCATCAACCAGAAGCAGGATTACAATGAGCAGTTCTTC
TRBV4-1	NA	NA	TRBJ2-6	16	CASSPGDRLGTNVLTF	TGCGCCAGCAGCCCGGGGGACAGACTCGGAACCAACGTCCTGACTTTC
TRBV19	NA	NA	TRBJ1-5	16	CASSIGAKRSQRPQHF	TGTGCCAGTAGTATAGGGGCGAAACGCTCCCAGAGACCCCAGCATTTT
TRBV5-4	TRBD1	NA	TRBJ2-7	14	CASSTRQGAYEQYF	TGTGCCAGCAGCACAAGACAGGGGGCCTACGAGCAGTACTTC
TRBV7-2	NA	NA	TRBJ1-2	14	CAGSGLRAFYGYTF	TGTGCCGGGTCCGGCCTCAGGGCCTTCTATGGCTACACCTTC
TRBV21-1	NA	NA	TRBJ2-7	15	CASNSSGPSSYEQYF	TGTGCCAGCAACTCTAGCGGGCCGAGCTCCTACGAGCAGTACTTC
TRBV28	NA	NA	TRBJ1-1	14	CASSLGQKNTEAFF	TGTGCCAGCAGTTTAGGACAGAAGAACACTGAAGCTTTCTTT
TRBV2	NA	NA	TRBJ1-1	13	CAKKEDSNTEAFF	TGTGCCAAGAAAGAGGACAGCAACACTGAAGCTTTCTTT
TRBV28	NA	NA	TRBJ1-1	13	CASSPRQVPKAFF	TGTGCCAGCAGTCCGCGACAGGTACCGAAAGCTTTCTTT
TRBV10-3	TRBD1	NA	TRBJ1-1	14	CAIVPGQGDTEAFF	TGTGCCATCGTTCCCGGACAGGGTGACACTGAAGCTTTCTTT
TRBV27	NA	NA	TRBJ1-1	15	CASSLSGRENTEAFF	TGTGCCAGCAGTTTATCCGGACGGGAGAACACTGAAGCTTTCTTT
TRBV25-1	TRBD2	few	TRBJ2-1	18	CASRGPGLAGDRGNEQFF	TGTGCCAGCAGGGGTCCGGGACTAGCGGGAGATAGAGGGAATGAGCAGTTCTTC
TRBV19	TRBD2	NA	TRBJ2-1	16	CASSIGYYGTRDEQFF	TGTGCCAGTAGTATCGGGTACTACGGGACTAGGGATGAGCAGTTCTTC
TRBV28	TRBD2	NA	TRBJ2-7	15	CASNRLGLAGPEQYF	TGTGCCAGCAATCGACTAGGACTAGCGGGACCCGAGCAGTACTTC
TRBV28	NA	few	TRBJ1-1	15	CASSVDEIGSGGAFF	TGTGCCAGCAGTGTGGACGAAATAGGGAGTGGCGGTGCTTTCTTT
TRBV11-1	NA	few	TRBJ2-3	14	CASSLGSLADTQYF	TGTGCCAGCAGCTTAGGTTCCCTCGCAGATACGCAGTATTTT
TRBV19	TRBD2	NA	TRBJ2-3	15	CASSMSGSGTDTQYF	TGTGCCAGTAGTATGAGCGGGAGCGGCACAGATACGCAGTATTTT
TRBV7-9	NA	NA	TRBJ2-1	11	CASRLGEEQFF	TGTGCCAGCAGACTGGGAGAAGAGCAGTTCTTC
TRBV24-1	NA	few	TRBJ2-1	13	CATSRNTGNEQFF	TGTGCCACCAGTCGGAATACGGGGAATGAGCAGTTCTTC
TRBV9	NA	NA	TRBJ2-3	15	CASSVILSDTDTQYF	TGTGCCAGCAGCGTCATCCTTAGCGACACAGATACGCAGTATTTT
TRBV30	NA	NA	TRBJ1-2	12	CAWSTNLSGYTF	TGTGCCTGGAGTACCAACCTTAGTGGCTACACCTTC
TRBV28	NA	NA	TRBJ1-1	13	CASSPMGRGEAFF	TGTGCCAGTTCTCCAATGGGGAGGGGTGAAGCTTTCTTT
TRBV7-9	NA	NA	TRBJ1-2	16	CASSWAAGPLGGGYTF	TGTGCCAGCAGCTGGGCGGCGGGACCGCTCGGGGGGGGCTACACCTTC